This passage covers 6 T cell receptor beta chains from one sample sequenced in a study of cytomegalovirus exposure and HLA in healthy donors. PCR was performed using 60 Vbeta and 13 Jbeta primers. The repertoire was sequenced with immunoSEQ multiplex PCR; TCRdb's copy has only in-frame clones and lacks some. The sample comprises 150,000 to 200,000 clones, about 75% of which are singletons, and roughly 2% rests with the top ten. Sequencing was carried out using PBMCs. The source of these receptors is a female donor in good health and CMV-seronegative.

The CDR3 is CASSPIFGGQGANVLTF. CDR3 coding DNA: TGTGCCAGCTCACCGATCTTCGGGGGTCAAGGGGCCAACGTCCTGACTTTC. The chain combines TRBV18 with TRBJ2-6; maybe TRBD2 (6 bases). The CDR3 extends over 17 amino acids. Trimming left V 3 bases short and J 4 bases short, with 16 bases between. Looked up from germline, CDR1 is KGHSH and CDR2 is LQKENI.

V and J are TRBV2 and TRBJ1-2, with D possibly being TRBD1 (6 bases). The germline V gene encodes CDR1 SNHLY and CDR2 FYNNEI. Trimming pared 2 bases from V and 8 bases from J, leaving 12 bases between. The CDR3 consists of 13 residues. The CDR3 nucleotides read TGTGCCAGCAGTGAACTGGTGAGGGGGGGCTACACCTTC. It yields the protein CASSELVRGGYTF.

The V gene is TRBV5-1, the J gene TRBJ2-7; TRBD1 matches at 8 bases. The germline V gene has CDR1 SGHRS and CDR2 YFSETQ. V was pared by 4 bases and J by 2 bases, with 5 bases of the junction left unmatched. The CDR3 has 14 residues. In DNA, the CDR3 is TGCGCCAGCAGCACCCCGGGACAGGCCTACGAGCAGTACTTC. Its protein is CASSTPGQAYEQYF.

This clone was seen a few times. This chain links TRBV6-5 with TRBJ1-5; D is unresolved. This CDR3 region has 15 residues. With 0 bases removed from V and 6 bases from J, the gap between germline ends came to 12 bases. Germline lookup yields CDR1 MNHEY and CDR2 SVGAGI. The CDR3 coding sequence is TGTGCCAGCAGTTACTCGGGAGGGATGGGTCAGCCCCAGCATTTT. Translation gives CASSYSGGMGQPQHF.

The genes are TRBV7-9 and TRBJ2-1; 11 bases line up with TRBD2. Germline trimming cut 3 bases from V and 6 bases from J; bases unmatched to any gene: 4. The germline gives CDR1 SEHNR, CDR2 FQNEAQ (reference sequence). CDR3 length equals 15 residues. This CDR3 is CASSFHSGGGNEQFF. The CDR3 nucleotides read TGTGCCAGCAGCTTTCATAGCGGGGGGGGCAATGAGCAGTTCTTC. Full variable domain (remainder filled in from reference TRBV7-9 and TRBJ2-1): DTGVSQNPRHKITKRGQNVTFRCDPISEHNRLYWYRQTLGQGPEFLTYFQNEAQLEKSRLLSDRFSAERPKGSFSTLEIQRTEQGDSAMYLCASSFHSGGGNEQFFGPGTRLTVL.

This clone has more than one count but fewer than ten. This chain uses TRBV6-1 with TRBJ2-7; 10 bases are a match to TRBD1. The CDR3 length is 14 residues. CDR1 is MNHNS and CDR2 is SASEGT in the germline V gene. Losses at the gene ends were 11 bases for V and 2 bases for J; bases not matched to a gene: 9. This CDR3 is CALNGDRGTYEQYF. CDR3 DNA sequence: TGTGCCCTTAATGGGGACAGGGGTACCTACGAGCAGTACTTC.